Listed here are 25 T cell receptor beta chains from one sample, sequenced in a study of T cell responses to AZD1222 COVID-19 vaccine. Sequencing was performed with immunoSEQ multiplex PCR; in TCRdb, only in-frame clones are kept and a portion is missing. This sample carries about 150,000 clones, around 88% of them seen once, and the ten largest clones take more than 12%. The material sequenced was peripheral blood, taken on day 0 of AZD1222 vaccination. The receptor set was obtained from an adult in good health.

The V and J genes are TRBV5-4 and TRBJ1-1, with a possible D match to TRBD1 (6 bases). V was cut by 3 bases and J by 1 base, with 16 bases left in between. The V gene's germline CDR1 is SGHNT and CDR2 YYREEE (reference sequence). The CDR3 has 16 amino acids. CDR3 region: CASSSRPRQENTEAFF. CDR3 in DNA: TGTGCCAGCAGCTCACGACCGAGACAGGAGAACACTGAAGCTTTCTTT.

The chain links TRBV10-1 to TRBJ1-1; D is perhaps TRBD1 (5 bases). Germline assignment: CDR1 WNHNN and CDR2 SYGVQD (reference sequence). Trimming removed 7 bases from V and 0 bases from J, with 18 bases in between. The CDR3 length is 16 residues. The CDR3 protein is CASMVGDTGMNTEAFF. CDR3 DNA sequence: TGCGCCAGCATGGTGGGGGATACGGGGATGAACACTGAAGCTTTCTTT.

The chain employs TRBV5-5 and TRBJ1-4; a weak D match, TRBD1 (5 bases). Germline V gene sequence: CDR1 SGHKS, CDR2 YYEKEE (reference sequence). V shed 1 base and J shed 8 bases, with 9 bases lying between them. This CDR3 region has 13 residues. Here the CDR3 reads CASSLQGGEKLFF. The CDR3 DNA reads TGTGCCAGCAGCTTGCAGGGAGGGGAAAAACTGTTTTTT.

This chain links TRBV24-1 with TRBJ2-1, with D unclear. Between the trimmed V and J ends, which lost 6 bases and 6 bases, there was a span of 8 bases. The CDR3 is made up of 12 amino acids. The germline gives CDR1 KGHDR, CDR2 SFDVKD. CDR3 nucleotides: TGTGCCACCAGTCGAGTCGGCAATGAGCAGTTCTTC. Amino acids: CATSRVGNEQFF.

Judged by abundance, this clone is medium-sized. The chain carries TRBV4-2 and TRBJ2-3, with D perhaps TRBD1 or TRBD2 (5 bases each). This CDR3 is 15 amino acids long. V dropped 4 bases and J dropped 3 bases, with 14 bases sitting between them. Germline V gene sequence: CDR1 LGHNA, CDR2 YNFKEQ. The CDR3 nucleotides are TGTGCCAGCAGCCTCAACGAGGGGTGGACAGATACGCAGTATTTT. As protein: CASSLNEGWTDTQYF.

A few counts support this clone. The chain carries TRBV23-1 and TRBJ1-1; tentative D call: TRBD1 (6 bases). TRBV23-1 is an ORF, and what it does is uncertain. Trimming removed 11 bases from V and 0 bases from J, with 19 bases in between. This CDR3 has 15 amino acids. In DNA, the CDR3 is TGCGCCCGTCATGAGGGGGACGGGGTGAACACTGAAGCTTTCTTT. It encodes CARHEGDGVNTEAFF.

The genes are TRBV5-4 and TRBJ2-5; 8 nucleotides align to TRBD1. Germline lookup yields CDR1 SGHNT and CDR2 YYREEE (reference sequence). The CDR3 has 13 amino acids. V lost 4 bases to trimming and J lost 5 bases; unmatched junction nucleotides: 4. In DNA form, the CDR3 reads TGTGCCAGCAGCGATCGGGACAGGGAGACCCAGTACTTC. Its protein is CASSDRDRETQYF.

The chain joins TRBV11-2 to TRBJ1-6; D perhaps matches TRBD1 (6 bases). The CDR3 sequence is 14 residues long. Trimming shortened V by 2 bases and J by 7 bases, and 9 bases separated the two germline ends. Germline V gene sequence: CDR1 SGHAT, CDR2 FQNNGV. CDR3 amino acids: CASSLMDRNSPLHF. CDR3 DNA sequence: TGTGCCAGCAGCTTAATGGACAGAAATTCACCCCTCCACTTT. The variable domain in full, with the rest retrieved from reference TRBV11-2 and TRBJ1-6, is EAGVAQSPRYKIIEKRQSVAFWCNPISGHATLYWYQQILGQGPKLLIQFQNNGVVDDSQLPKDRFSAERLKGVDSTLKIQPAKLEDSAVYLCASSLMDRNSPLHFGNGTRLTVT.

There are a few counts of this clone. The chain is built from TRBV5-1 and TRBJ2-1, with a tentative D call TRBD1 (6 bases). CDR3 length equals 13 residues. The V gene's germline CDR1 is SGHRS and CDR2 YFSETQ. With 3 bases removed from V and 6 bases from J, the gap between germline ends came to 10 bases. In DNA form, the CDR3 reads TGCGCCAGCAGCTCCCAGGGGCTCAATGAGCAGTTCTTC. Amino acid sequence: CASSSQGLNEQFF.

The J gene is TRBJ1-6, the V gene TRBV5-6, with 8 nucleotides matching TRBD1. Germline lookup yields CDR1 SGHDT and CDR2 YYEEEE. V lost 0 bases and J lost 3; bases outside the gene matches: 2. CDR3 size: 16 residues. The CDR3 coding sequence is TGTGCCAGCAGCTTGGGGGACAGGCTCTATAATTCACCCCTCCACTTT. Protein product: CASSLGDRLYNSPLHF.

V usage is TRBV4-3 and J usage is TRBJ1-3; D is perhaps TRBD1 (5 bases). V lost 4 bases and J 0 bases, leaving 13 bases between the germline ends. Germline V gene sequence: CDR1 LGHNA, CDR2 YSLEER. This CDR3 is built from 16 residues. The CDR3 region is CASSPGTESSGNTIYF. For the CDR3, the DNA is TGCGCCAGCAGCCCGGGGACGGAGAGCTCTGGAAACACCATATATTTT.

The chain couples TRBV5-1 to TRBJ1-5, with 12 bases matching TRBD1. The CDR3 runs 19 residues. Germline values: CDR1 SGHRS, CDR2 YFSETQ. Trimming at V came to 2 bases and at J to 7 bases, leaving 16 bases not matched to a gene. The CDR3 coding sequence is TGCGCCAGCAGCTTCCCACCCGGGACAGGGGGCAGAGAGTTGCAGCCCCAGCATTTT. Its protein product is CASSFPPGTGGRELQPQHF.

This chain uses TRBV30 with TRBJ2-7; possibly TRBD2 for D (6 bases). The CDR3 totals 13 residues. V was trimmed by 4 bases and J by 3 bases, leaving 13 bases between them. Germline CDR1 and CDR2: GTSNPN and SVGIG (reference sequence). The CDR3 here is CAWISSERYEQYF. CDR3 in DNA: TGTGCCTGGATTTCTAGCGAGCGCTACGAGCAGTACTTC.

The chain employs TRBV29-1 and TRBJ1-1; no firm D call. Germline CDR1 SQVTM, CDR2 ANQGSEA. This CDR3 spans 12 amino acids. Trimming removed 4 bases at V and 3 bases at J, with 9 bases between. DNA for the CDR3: TGCAGCGTTGTTGCTGGGGACACTGAAGCTTTCTTT. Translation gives CSVVAGDTEAFF.

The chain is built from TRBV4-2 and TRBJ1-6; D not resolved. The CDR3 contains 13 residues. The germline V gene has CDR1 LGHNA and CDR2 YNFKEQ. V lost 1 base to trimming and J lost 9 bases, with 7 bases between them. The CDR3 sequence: CASSQGFFSPLHF. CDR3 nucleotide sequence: TGTGCCAGCAGCCAAGGGTTTTTTTCACCCCTCCACTTT.

CDR3 protein: CASSYEQRPFNSPLHF. CDR3 in DNA: TGTGCCAGCAGTTATGAACAGAGGCCCTTTAATTCACCCCTCCACTTT. This chain links TRBV6-5 with TRBJ1-6, with no clear D. The germline V gene has CDR1 MNHEY and CDR2 SVGAGI. CDR3 length equals 16 residues. Trimming shortened V by 3 bases and J by 6 bases, and 15 bases separated the two germline ends.

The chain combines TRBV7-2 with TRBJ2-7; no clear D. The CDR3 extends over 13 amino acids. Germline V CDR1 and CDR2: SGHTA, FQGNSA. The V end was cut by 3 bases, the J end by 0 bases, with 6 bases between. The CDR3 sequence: CASSLDASYEQYF. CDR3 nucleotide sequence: TGTGCCAGCAGCTTGGACGCCTCCTACGAGCAGTACTTC.

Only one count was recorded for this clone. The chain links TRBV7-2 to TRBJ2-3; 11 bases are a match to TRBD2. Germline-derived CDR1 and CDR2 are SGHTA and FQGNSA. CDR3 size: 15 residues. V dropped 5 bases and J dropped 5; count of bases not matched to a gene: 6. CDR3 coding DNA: TGTGCCAGCAGCACCTTTAGCGGGGGGGGAGATACGCAGTATTTT. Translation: CASSTFSGGGDTQYF. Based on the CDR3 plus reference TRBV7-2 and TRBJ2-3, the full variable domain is GAGVSQSPSNKVTEKGKDVELRCDPISGHTALYWYRQSLGQGLEFLIYFQGNSAPDKSGLPSDRFSAERTGGSVSTLTIQRTQQEDSAVYLCASSTFSGGGDTQYFGPGTRLTVL.

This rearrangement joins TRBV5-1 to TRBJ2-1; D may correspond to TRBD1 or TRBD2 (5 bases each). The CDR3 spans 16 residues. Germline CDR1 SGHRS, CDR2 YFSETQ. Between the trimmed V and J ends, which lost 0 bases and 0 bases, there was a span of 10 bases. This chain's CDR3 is CASSLGGTNSYNEQFF. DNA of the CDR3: TGCGCCAGCAGCTTGGGGGGGACGAACTCCTACAATGAGCAGTTCTTC.

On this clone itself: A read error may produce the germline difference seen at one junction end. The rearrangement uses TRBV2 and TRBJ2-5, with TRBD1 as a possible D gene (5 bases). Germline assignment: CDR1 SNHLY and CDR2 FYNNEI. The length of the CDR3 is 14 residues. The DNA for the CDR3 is TGTGCCAGCAGTGACAACAGGAGACAAGGGACCCAGTACTTC. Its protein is CASSDNRRQGTQYF.

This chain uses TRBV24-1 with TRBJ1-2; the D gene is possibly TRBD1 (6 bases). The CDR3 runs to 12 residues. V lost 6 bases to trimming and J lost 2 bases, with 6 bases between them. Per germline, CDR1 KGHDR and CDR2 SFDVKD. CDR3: CATSQGNYGYTF. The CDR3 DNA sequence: TGTGCCACCAGTCAGGGGAACTATGGCTACACCTTC.

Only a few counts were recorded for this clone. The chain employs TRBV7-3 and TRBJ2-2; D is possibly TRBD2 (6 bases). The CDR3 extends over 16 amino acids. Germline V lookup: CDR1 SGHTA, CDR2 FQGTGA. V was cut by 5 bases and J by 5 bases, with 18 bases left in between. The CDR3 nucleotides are TGTGCCAGCAGCCCCGTGGGACTGGAAAAAACCGGGGAGCTGTTTTTT. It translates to CASSPVGLEKTGELFF.

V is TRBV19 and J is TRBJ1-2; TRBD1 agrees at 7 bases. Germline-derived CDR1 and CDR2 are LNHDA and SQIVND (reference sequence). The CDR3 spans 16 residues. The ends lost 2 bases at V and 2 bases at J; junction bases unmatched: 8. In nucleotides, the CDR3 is TGTGCCAGTAGTATAAAGGGGGACAGATACAACTATGGCTACACCTTC. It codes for CASSIKGDRYNYGYTF.

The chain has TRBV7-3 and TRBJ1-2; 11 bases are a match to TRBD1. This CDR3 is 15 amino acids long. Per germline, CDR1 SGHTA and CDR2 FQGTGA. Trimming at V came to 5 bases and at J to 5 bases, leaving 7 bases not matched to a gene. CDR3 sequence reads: CASSVGDRGVYGYTF. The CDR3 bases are TGTGCCAGCAGCGTCGGGGACAGGGGGGTTTATGGCTACACCTTC.

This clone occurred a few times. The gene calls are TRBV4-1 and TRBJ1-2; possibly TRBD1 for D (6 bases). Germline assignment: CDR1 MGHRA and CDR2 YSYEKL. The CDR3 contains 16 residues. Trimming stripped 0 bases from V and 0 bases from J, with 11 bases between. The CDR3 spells CASSQDRTGPNYGYTF. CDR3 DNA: TGCGCCAGCAGCCAAGATCGTACAGGGCCTAACTATGGCTACACCTTC.